What follows are 27 T cell receptor beta chains derived from one specimen sequenced in a study of T cell responses to AZD1222 COVID-19 vaccine. Measured with immunoSEQ multiplex PCR; TCRdb has only the in-frame clones, and not every one. In the table there are about 76,000 clones, approximately 90% of which are singletons. The sample was peripheral blood, taken on day 0 of AZD1222 vaccination. All receptors come from an adult in good health.

The chain employs TRBV7-9 and TRBJ2-7; D may correspond to TRBD1 or TRBD2 (7 bases each). In germline, CDR1 is SEHNR, CDR2 FQNEAQ (reference sequence). V was cut by 3 bases and J by 2 bases, with 20 bases left in between. This CDR3 has 17 amino acids. In nucleotides, the CDR3 is TGTGCCAGCAGCTTGGGTGCAGGGGGAGGGAGTCCCTACGAGCAGTACTTC. It encodes CASSLGAGGGSPYEQYF.

The chain uses TRBV28 and TRBJ1-2; D is unclear. The CDR3 totals 16 residues. The germline gives CDR1 MDHEN, CDR2 SYDVKM. Trimming cost V 6 bases and J 8 bases, with 25 bases left between them. CDR3 coding DNA: TGTGCCAGCAGCTCACCTAGTAGTATAAGGGTCGACGGCTACACCTTC. This encodes CASSSPSSIRVDGYTF.

The chain has TRBV10-1 and TRBJ1-3; D not resolved. CDR1 and CDR2 from the germline V gene are WNHNN and SYGVQD (reference sequence). V shed 0 bases and J shed 0 bases, with 9 bases lying between them. The CDR3 runs 16 residues. CDR3 DNA sequence: TGCGCCAGCAGTGAGTCAGGGATTTACTCTGGAAACACCATATATTTT. Translation gives CASSESGIYSGNTIYF.

The CDR3 sequence: CASSERVRFRNTEAFF. CDR3 coding DNA: TGTGCCAGCAGTGAAAGAGTACGGTTTCGGAACACTGAAGCTTTCTTT. The rearrangement uses TRBV6-1 and TRBJ1-1; D is uncertain. V gave up 2 bases and J gave up 1 base, with 14 bases separating them. The CDR3 is made up of 16 amino acids. From germline, CDR1 is MNHNS and CDR2 SASEGT.

This chain connects TRBV5-8 to TRBJ2-1, with a weak D call TRBD1 (6 bases). Trimming cost V 0 bases and J 9 bases, with 16 bases left between them. This CDR3 is built from 15 residues. Germline-derived CDR1 and CDR2 are SGHTS and YDEGEE. DNA of the CDR3: TGTGCCAGCAGCTTGGAGCAGGGGCGTCGGCGTGAGCAGTTCTTC. This translates into CASSLEQGRRREQFF.

The CDR3 is CSVAPGQRNEQFF. CDR3 sequence (DNA): TGCAGCGTAGCTCCGGGACAGCGGAATGAGCAGTTCTTC. This chain connects TRBV29-1 to TRBJ2-1, with 7 bases aligning to TRBD1. V shed 6 bases, J shed 7 bases, and the junction held 9 bases outside the gene matches. Germline V gene lookup returns CDR1 SQVTM and CDR2 ANQGSEA. The CDR3 loop spans 13 amino acids.

V gene TRBV30 combines with J gene TRBJ1-4; 10 bases map to TRBD1. The V gene end was trimmed by 3 bases and the J gene end by 7 bases; junction bases not matched to a gene: 11. Per the germline V gene, CDR1 is GTSNPN and CDR2 is SVGIG (reference sequence). There are 16 residues in the CDR3. The CDR3 spells CAWRDLTGQGREKLFF. CDR3 nucleotide sequence: TGTGCCTGGAGGGATTTAACGGGACAGGGGCGTGAAAAACTGTTTTTT.

This chain joins TRBV5-4 and TRBJ2-1; D not resolved. V was trimmed by 4 bases and J by 6 bases, leaving 11 bases between them. CDR3 length: 13 amino acids. Germline-derived CDR1 and CDR2 are SGHNT and YYREEE (reference sequence). CDR3 bases: TGTGCCAGCAGCCCATTGCAGTTCAATGAGCAGTTCTTC. Translated: CASSPLQFNEQFF. Using reference TRBV5-4 and TRBJ2-1 for the parts outside the CDR3, the full variable domain is ETGVTQSPTHLIKTRGQQVTLRCSSQSGHNTVSWYQQALGQGPQFIFQYYREEENGRGNFPPRFSGLQFPNYSSELNVNALELDDSALYLCASSPLQFNEQFFGPGTRLTVL.

This chain connects TRBV6-6 to TRBJ2-2; no definite D call. V gave up 4 bases and J gave up 0 bases, with 12 bases separating them. The germline CDR1 and CDR2 sequences are MNHNY and SVGAGI (reference sequence). The CDR3 is 16 amino acids. CDR3 coding DNA: TGTGCCAGCAGTTCCCGGAGCCCGTCGAACACCGGGGAGCTGTTTTTT. Protein product: CASSSRSPSNTGELFF.

The J gene is TRBJ1-6, the V gene TRBV5-1; weak D call: TRBD1 (5 bases). Germline V gene data show CDR1 as SGHRS and CDR2 as YFSETQ. The V gene lost 4 bases and the J gene lost 5 bases, with 10 bases spanning the gap. There are 14 residues in the CDR3. This CDR3 reads CASSKLGDNSPLHF. In nucleotides, the CDR3 is TGCGCCAGCAGCAAACTAGGGGATAATTCACCCCTCCACTTT. The full variable domain, rest sourced from reference TRBV5-1 and TRBJ1-6, is KAGVTQTPRYLIKTRGQQVTLSCSPISGHRSVSWYQQTPGQGLQFLFEYFSETQRNKGNFPGRFSGRQFSNSRSEMNVSTLELGDSALYLCASSKLGDNSPLHFGNGTRLTVT.

J is TRBJ1-2 and V is TRBV5-6; D gene ambiguous. The germline V gene has CDR1 SGHDT and CDR2 YYEEEE. V shed 4 bases and J shed 8 bases, with 21 bases lying between them. The CDR3 runs to 15 residues. The chain's CDR3 is CASSPGGIPGVGYTF. DNA of the CDR3: TGTGCCAGCAGCCCCGGAGGTATTCCGGGAGTAGGCTACACCTTC.

The chain carries TRBV5-1 and TRBJ2-3; 13 bases agree with TRBD2. Unmatched junction bases numbered 1, after V lost 2 bases and J lost 1 base. The CDR3 is made up of 16 amino acids. Per germline, CDR1 SGHRS and CDR2 YFSETQ. The CDR3 DNA follows: TGCGCCAGCAGCTTCGGGACTAGCGGGGGCACAGATACGCAGTATTTT. It translates to CASSFGTSGGTDTQYF.

This clone was counted between two and nine times. The J gene is TRBJ1-6, the V gene TRBV19; 7 bases are a match to TRBD1. CDR1 LNHDA and CDR2 SQIVND come from the germline V gene (reference sequence). The V and J ends lost 7 bases and 7 bases, in that order; junction bases with no gene match: 7. The CDR3 runs 14 residues. CDR3 protein: CASNRDSRNSPLHF. CDR3 DNA: TGTGCCAGTAACAGGGACAGTAGGAATTCACCCCTCCACTTT.

The chain carries TRBV6-5 and TRBJ1-6; D is undetermined. This CDR3 has 15 amino acids. V shed 0 bases and J shed 0 bases, with 3 bases lying between them. Per germline, CDR1 MNHEY and CDR2 SVGAGI. CDR3 nucleotide sequence: TGTGCCAGCAGTTACTCGCGCTCCTATAATTCACCCCTCCACTTT. It specifies CASSYSRSYNSPLHF.

The chain recombines TRBV19 with TRBJ2-3; D ambiguous. The V end lost 1 base, the J end lost 4 bases, and 6 bases lay between the germline ends. Germline CDR1 reads LNHDA; CDR2 reads SQIVND (reference sequence). The CDR3 is made up of 13 amino acids. The DNA of the CDR3 is TGTGCCAGTAGTATAGTCCAAGCAGATACGCAGTATTTT. Protein sequence: CASSIVQADTQYF.

This chain uses TRBV9 with TRBJ1-1; 7 nucleotides agree with TRBD1. The CDR3 is made up of 14 amino acids. The germline CDR1 and CDR2 sequences are SGDLS and YYNGEE. V dropped 0 bases and J dropped 10; count of bases not matched to a gene: 9. The DNA of the CDR3 is TGTGCCAGCAGCGTAGGTGACCGGGCAGGGGGAGCTTTCTTT. This gives the protein CASSVGDRAGGAFF.

This chain connects TRBV9 to TRBJ2-1; the D is unclear. Trimming removed 1 base from V and 5 bases from J, with 22 bases in between. The CDR3 sequence is 18 residues long. The germline V gene encodes CDR1 SGDLS and CDR2 YYNGEE. CDR3 amino acids: CASSVRPTFFGTHNEQFF. CDR3 DNA sequence: TGTGCCAGCAGCGTACGGCCGACTTTTTTCGGAACACACAATGAGCAGTTCTTC. The variable domain in full, with the rest retrieved from reference TRBV9 and TRBJ2-1, is DSGVTQTPKHLITATGQRVTLRCSPRSGDLSVYWYQQSLDQGLQFLIQYYNGEERAKGNILERFSAQQFPDLHSELNLSSLELGDSALYFCASSVRPTFFGTHNEQFFGPGTRLTVL.

The chain joins TRBV7-9 to TRBJ2-3; 7 bases align to TRBD2. The V and J ends lost 3 bases and 2 bases, in that order; junction bases with no gene match: 8. CDR1 and CDR2 (germline): SEHNR, FQNEAQ (reference sequence). The CDR3 spans 16 residues. Written as DNA, the CDR3 is TGTGCCAGCAGCTTTTCTGGTCTAGCGGACACAGATACGCAGTATTTT. Protein product: CASSFSGLADTDTQYF.

V usage is TRBV28 and J usage is TRBJ2-7, with TRBD2 matching 11 bases. Germline loops: CDR1 MDHEN, CDR2 SYDVKM. This CDR3 has 16 residues. After removal of 6 bases from V and 1 base from J, the junction contained 8 bases not matched to a gene. CDR3 sequence: CASSLTGTSGSYEQYF. The CDR3 bases are TGTGCCAGCAGCCTCACCGGGACTAGCGGATCCTACGAGCAGTACTTC.

V usage is TRBV27 and J usage is TRBJ2-2, with TRBD2 matching over 8 bases. CDR1 is MNHEY and CDR2 is SMNVEV in the germline V gene (reference sequence). The CDR3 runs 16 residues. Trimming removed 1 base from V and 7 bases from J; junction bases left unmatched: 8. CDR3 protein: CASSLLVGGAGGELFF. Here the CDR3 DNA reads TGTGCCAGCAGTTTATTAGTCGGGGGGGCCGGCGGGGAGCTGTTTTTT.

This clone was detected only once. This chain links TRBV4-2 with TRBJ2-2, with D possibly matching TRBD1 (7 bases). CDR1 and CDR2 (germline): LGHNA, YNFKEQ. The CDR3 is made up of 15 amino acids. Between the trimmed V and J ends, which lost 1 base and 7 bases, there was a span of 13 bases. This chain's CDR3 is CASSQVGGGDGELFF. CDR3 nucleotides: TGTGCCAGCAGCCAAGTTGGAGGGGGCGACGGGGAGCTGTTTTTT.

The V call is TRBV6-6, the J call TRBJ1-6, with no clear D. Germline-derived CDR1 and CDR2 are MNHNY and SVGAGI (reference sequence). The germline V and J ends were trimmed by 4 bases and 6 bases, with 4 bases remaining between them. The CDR3 has 12 residues. CDR3 in DNA: TGTGCCAGCAGTTTTCTTAATTCACCCCTCCACTTT. It yields the protein CASSFLNSPLHF.

The CDR3 nucleotides read TGCGCCAGCAGTTCACTAGCGGGAAACTACAATGAGCAGTTCTTC. Protein product: CASSSLAGNYNEQFF. The chain uses TRBV5-1 and TRBJ2-1; 10 nucleotides line up with TRBD2. Germline V gives CDR1 SGHRS, CDR2 YFSETQ. CDR3 length: 15 residues. Trimming took 5 bases from V and 3 from J; bases not matched to a gene: 5.

The chain joins TRBV10-3 to TRBJ2-1; no clear D gene. CDR3 length: 13 residues. V was clipped by 1 base and J by 4 bases, with 5 bases between them. The germline CDR1 and CDR2 sequences are ENHRY and SYGVKD. The CDR3 DNA reads TGTGCCATCAGTGAGTACCGGTACAATGAGCAGTTCTTC. Its protein product is CAISEYRYNEQFF.

This chain joins TRBV5-1 and TRBJ2-2; D is uncertain. Trimming left V 4 bases short and J 1 base short, with 8 bases between. The CDR3 length is 14 residues. Per germline, CDR1 SGHRS and CDR2 YFSETQ. The CDR3 bases are TGCGCCAGCAGCACCACCCAGAACACCGGGGAGCTGTTTTTT. Its protein product is CASSTTQNTGELFF.

The gene calls are TRBV20-1 and TRBJ1-1; D not certain. The CDR3 has 13 amino acids. Trimming cost V 3 bases and J 3 bases, with 11 bases left between them. The germline V gene has CDR1 DFQATT and CDR2 SNEGSKA (reference sequence). CDR3 bases: TGCAGTGCTAGTTTGGCACGGCACACTGAAGCTTTCTTT. Its protein is CSASLARHTEAFF.

V gene TRBV2 combines with J gene TRBJ2-7; no clear D gene. Germline V gene sequence: CDR1 SNHLY, CDR2 FYNNEI. Trimming removed 1 base at V and 6 bases at J, with 1 base between. The CDR3 consists of 10 residues. The CDR3 reads CASSEGEQYV. The CDR3 bases are TGTGCCAGCAGTGAAGGCGAGCAGTACGTC.